The clone carrying this T cell receptor (beta chain) is labeled large. TCRdb independently ran MiXCR on the 5' RACE reads; one entry per CDR3 protein. The table has 100,000 or so distinct CDR3 sequences, around 10% seen once; the top ten hold about 40%. Between the trimmed V and J ends, which lost 6 bases and 6 bases, there was a span of 20 bases. The CDR3 spans 15 residues. CDR1 is MNHEY and CDR2 is SVGAGI in the germline V gene. The entry originates in a study of T-cell memory formation after mild COVID-19. The receptor was isolated from a young man who had mild COVID-19 (a few samples of this study predate the infection). Cell type and time point are not known. This chain uses TRBV6-5 with TRBJ1-2, with D possibly matching TRBD1 (5 bases). The sequenced sample consisted of PBMCs or a T cell subset sorted from them (not recorded which). This CDR3 is CASSLYTGTPNGYTF. The CDR3 nucleotides are TGTGCCAGCAGCCTATACACCGGGACCCCTAATGGCTACACCTTC.